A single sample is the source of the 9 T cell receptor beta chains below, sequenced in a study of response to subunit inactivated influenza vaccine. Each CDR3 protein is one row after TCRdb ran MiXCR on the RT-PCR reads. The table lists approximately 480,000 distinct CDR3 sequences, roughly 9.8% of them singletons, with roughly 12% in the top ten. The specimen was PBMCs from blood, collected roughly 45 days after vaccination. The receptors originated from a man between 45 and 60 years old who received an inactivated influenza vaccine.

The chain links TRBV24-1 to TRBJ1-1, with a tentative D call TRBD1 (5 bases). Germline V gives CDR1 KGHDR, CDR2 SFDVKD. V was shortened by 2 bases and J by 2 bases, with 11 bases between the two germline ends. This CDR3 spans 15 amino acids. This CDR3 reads CATSDSTGGNTEAFF. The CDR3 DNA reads TGTGCCACCAGTGATTCGACCGGGGGTAACACTGAAGCTTTCTTT.

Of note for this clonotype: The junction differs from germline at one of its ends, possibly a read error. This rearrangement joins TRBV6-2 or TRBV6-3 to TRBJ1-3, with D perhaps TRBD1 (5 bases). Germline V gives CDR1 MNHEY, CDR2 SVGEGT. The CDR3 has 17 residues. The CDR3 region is CASSPLVQAFSGNTIYF. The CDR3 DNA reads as TGTGCCAGCAGTCCCCTCGTACAGGCCTTCTCTGGAAACACTATATATTTT.

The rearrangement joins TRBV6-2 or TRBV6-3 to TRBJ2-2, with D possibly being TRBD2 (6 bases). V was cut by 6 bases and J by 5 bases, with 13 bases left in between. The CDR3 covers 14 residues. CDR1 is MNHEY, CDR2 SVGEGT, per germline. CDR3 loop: CASRPTGLTGELFF. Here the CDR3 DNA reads TGTGCCAGCAGGCCGACCGGACTAACCGGGGAGCTGTTTTTT.

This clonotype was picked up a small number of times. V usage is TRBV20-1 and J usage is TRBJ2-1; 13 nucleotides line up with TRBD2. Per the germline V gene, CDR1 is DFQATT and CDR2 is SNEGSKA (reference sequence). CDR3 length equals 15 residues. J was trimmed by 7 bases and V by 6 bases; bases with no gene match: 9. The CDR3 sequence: CSARPGTSGINEQFF. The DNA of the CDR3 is TGCAGTGCCCGACCCGGGACTAGCGGGATAAATGAGCAGTTCTTC.

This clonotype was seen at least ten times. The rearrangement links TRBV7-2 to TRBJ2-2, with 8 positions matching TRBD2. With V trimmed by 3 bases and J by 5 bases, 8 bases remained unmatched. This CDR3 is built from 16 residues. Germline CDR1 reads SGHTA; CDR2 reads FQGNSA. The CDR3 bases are TGTGCCAGCAGCTTGCCGAGCGGGAGAAGAACCGGGGAGCTGTTTTTT. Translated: CASSLPSGRRTGELFF. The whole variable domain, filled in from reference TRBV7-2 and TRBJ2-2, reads GAGVSQSPSNKVTEKGKDVELRCDPISGHTALYWYRQSLGQGLEFLIYFQGNSAPDKSGLPSDRFSAERTGGSVSTLTIQRTQQEDSAVYLCASSLPSGRRTGELFFGEGSRLTVL.

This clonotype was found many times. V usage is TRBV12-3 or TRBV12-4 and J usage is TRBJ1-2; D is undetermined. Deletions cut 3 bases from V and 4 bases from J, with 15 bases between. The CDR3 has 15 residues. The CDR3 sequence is CASSFRDTTSYGYTF. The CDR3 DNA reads TGTGCCAGCAGTTTTCGAGACACTACGTCCTATGGCTACACCTTC.

CDR3 bases: TGCAGCGTTGACCACAGGGGGGGGAATGAGCAGTTCTTC. Residues: CSVDHRGGNEQFF. The chain couples TRBV29-1 to TRBJ2-1, with D perhaps TRBD1 (8 bases). This CDR3 comprises 13 residues. In germline, CDR1 is SQVTM, CDR2 ANQGSEA. The germline V and J ends were trimmed by 3 bases and 7 bases, with 13 bases remaining between them.

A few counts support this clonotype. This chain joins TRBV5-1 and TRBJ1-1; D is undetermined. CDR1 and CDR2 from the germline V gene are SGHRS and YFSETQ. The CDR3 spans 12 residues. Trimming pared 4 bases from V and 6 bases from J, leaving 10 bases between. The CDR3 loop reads CASSPGEAEAFF. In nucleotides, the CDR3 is TGCGCCAGCAGCCCCGGGGAGGCTGAAGCTTTCTTT. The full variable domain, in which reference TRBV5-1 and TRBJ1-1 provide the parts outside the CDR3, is KAGVTQTPRYLIKTRGQQVTLSCSPISGHRSVSWYQQTPGQGLQFLFEYFSETQRNKGNFPGRFSGRQFSNSRSEMNVSTLELGDSALYLCASSPGEAEAFFGQGTRLTVV.

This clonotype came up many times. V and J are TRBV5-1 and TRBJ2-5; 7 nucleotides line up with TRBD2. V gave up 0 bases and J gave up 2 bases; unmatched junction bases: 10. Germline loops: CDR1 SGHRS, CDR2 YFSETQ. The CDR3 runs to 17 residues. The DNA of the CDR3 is TGCGCCAGCAGCTTGGGAACGAGCGGGGATGGGCAAGAGACCCAGTACTTC. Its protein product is CASSLGTSGDGQETQYF.